The 20 T cell receptor beta chains below come from one sample, sequenced in a study of T-cell memory formation after mild COVID-19. TCRdb redid the calling of the 5' RACE reads with MiXCR, one entry per CDR3 protein. Among 300,000 to 350,000 distinct CDR3 sequences listed, around 19% were seen once. The sequencing sample was made of PBMCs or a T cell subset sorted from them (not recorded which). The receptors derive from a man aged 18 to 29 who had mild COVID-19 (a few samples of this study predate the infection). Cell type and time point are not known.

The genes are TRBV15 and TRBJ1-5; D might be TRBD1 (6 bases). With 9 bases removed from V and 4 bases from J, the gap between germline ends came to 13 bases. The germline V gene has CDR1 LNHNV and CDR2 YYDKDF (reference sequence). This CDR3 is built from 13 residues. The CDR3 nucleotides read TGTGCCACTGAGGGGGACTCAAATCAGCCCCAGCATTTT. This translates into CATEGDSNQPQHF.

This clonotype was observed at least ten times. The chain links TRBV12-3 or TRBV12-4 to TRBJ2-1; 11 bases align to TRBD2. The V gene end was trimmed by 6 bases and the J gene end by 7 bases; junction bases not matched to a gene: 5. The CDR3 is made up of 14 amino acids. Written as DNA, the CDR3 is TGTGCCAGCAGCCCTAGCGGGGGGCATAATGAGCAGTTCTTC. It codes for CASSPSGGHNEQFF.

This chain links TRBV6-2 or TRBV6-3 with TRBJ2-7; 11 bases are a match to TRBD1. J was trimmed by 3 bases and V by 2 bases; bases with no gene match: 6. The length of the CDR3 is 16 residues. Germline CDR1 and CDR2: MNHEY and SVGEGT. The CDR3, as DNA: TGTGCCAGCAGTTACACTTCCGGGACAGGGGGCTACGAGCAGTACTTC. Translated: CASSYTSGTGGYEQYF.

V is TRBV29-1 and J is TRBJ2-3; 12 positions match TRBD2. Germline lookup yields CDR1 SQVTM and CDR2 ANQGSEA. This CDR3 has 16 amino acids. V was clipped by 6 bases and J by 6 bases; unmatched bases: 13. The CDR3 sequence: CSVKRTSGDTEDTQYF. For the CDR3, the DNA is TGCAGCGTGAAGAGGACTAGCGGGGATACCGAGGATACGCAGTATTTT.

This chain uses TRBV7-2 with TRBJ2-1; 14 nucleotides agree with TRBD2. Looked up from germline, CDR1 is SGHTA and CDR2 is FQGNSA. V was pared by 5 bases and J by 7 bases, with 10 bases of the junction left unmatched. This CDR3 has 17 residues. In DNA, the CDR3 is TGTGCCAGCAGCACCCCCCCCGGGACTAGCGGGGGTAATGAGCAGTTCTTC. Encoded protein: CASSTPPGTSGGNEQFF. Combining the CDR3 with reference TRBV7-2 and TRBJ2-1 gives the whole variable domain GAGVSQSPSNKVTEKGKDVELRCDPISGHTALYWYRQSLGQGLEFLIYFQGNSAPDKSGLPSDRFSAERTGGSVSTLTIQRTQQEDSAVYLCASSTPPGTSGGNEQFFGPGTRLTVL.

V is TRBV2 and J is TRBJ2-4; 9 bases line up with TRBD1. The CDR3 consists of 14 residues. Germline trimming cut 6 bases from V and 8 bases from J; bases unmatched to any gene: 8. Germline V lookup: CDR1 SNHLY, CDR2 FYNNEI. The CDR3 sequence is CASRAGQGGDIQYF. CDR3 bases: TGTGCCAGCAGGGCGGGACAGGGAGGAGACATTCAGTACTTC. Drawing the rest from reference TRBV2 and TRBJ2-4, the complete variable domain is EPEVTQTPSHQVTQMGQEVILRCVPISNHLYFYWYRQILGQKVEFLVSFYNNEISEKSEIFDDQFSVERPDGSNFTLKIRSTKLEDSAMYFCASRAGQGGDIQYFGAGTRLSVL.

The V gene is TRBV11-2, the J gene TRBJ2-7; D not resolved. V was pared by 6 bases and J by 3 bases, with 24 bases between. Germline CDR1 is SGHAT and CDR2 is FQNNGV. The length of the CDR3 is 17 residues. The CDR3 nucleotides read TGTGCCAGCAGTCCAGCCCTTCGGTCAGCTGGTGTCTACGAGCAGTACGTC. Amino acids: CASSPALRSAGVYEQYV.

A few counts support this clonotype. The chain recombines TRBV5-5 with TRBJ2-3; D tentatively reads TRBD1 or TRBD2 (5 bases each). The V gene's germline CDR1 is SGHKS and CDR2 YYEKEE (reference sequence). The CDR3 runs to 14 residues. V lost 4 bases and J lost 6, with 15 bases in between. The CDR3 DNA follows: TGTGCCAGCAGCGACGGGACGGAAGCTGATACGCAGTATTTT. Translating gives CASSDGTEADTQYF.

This chain links TRBV7-9 with TRBJ1-2, with D perhaps TRBD1 (5 bases). Germline V gene data show CDR1 as SEHNR and CDR2 as FQNEAQ (reference sequence). CDR3 length equals 15 residues. Trimming left V 1 base short and J 0 bases short, with 9 bases between. The CDR3 reads CASSLETVANYGYTF. DNA for the CDR3: TGTGCCAGCAGCTTAGAGACAGTAGCTAACTATGGCTACACCTTC.

V is TRBV7-3 and J is TRBJ2-5; weak D call: TRBD2 (5 bases). Trimming left V 5 bases short and J 5 bases short, with 12 bases between. The CDR3 length is 13 residues. Germline V gene sequence: CDR1 SGHTA, CDR2 FQGTGA. The CDR3 DNA sequence: TGTGCCAGCAGCCCTACCCCGGGGGAGACCCAGTACTTC. It encodes CASSPTPGETQYF. Combining the CDR3 with reference TRBV7-3 and TRBJ2-5 gives the whole variable domain GAGVSQTPSNKVTEKGKYVELRCDPISGHTALYWYRQSLGQGPEFLIYFQGTGAADDSGLPNDRFFAVRPEGSVSTLKIQRTERGDSAVYLCASSPTPGETQYFGPGTRLLVL.

V usage is TRBV30 and J usage is TRBJ2-1; 12 positions match TRBD2. The germline V gene encodes CDR1 GTSNPN and CDR2 SVGIG (reference sequence). V was clipped by 6 bases and J by 8 bases; unmatched bases: 11. The CDR3 totals 15 residues. CDR3 sequence (DNA): TGTGCCTGCCCTAGGGCTAGCGGGGGGGGCGATGAGCAGTTCTTC. Encoded protein: CACPRASGGGDEQFF.

This clonotype was observed a few times. The rearrangement links TRBV2 to TRBJ2-7; D not certain. CDR3 length equals 14 residues. V was pared by 8 bases and J by 3 bases, with 17 bases between. The germline CDR1 and CDR2 sequences are SNHLY and FYNNEI. The CDR3 reads CASLRIGRSYEQYF. As DNA, the CDR3 is TGTGCCAGCCTGCGGATCGGACGGAGCTACGAGCAGTACTTC.

The chain is built from TRBV5-1 and TRBJ2-1; D may be TRBD1 (5 bases). V shed 5 bases and J shed 9 bases, with 9 bases lying between them. This CDR3 contains 11 residues. CDR1 and CDR2 from the germline V gene are SGHRS and YFSETQ. Written as DNA, the CDR3 is TGCGCCAGCAGGAAAGGGGCTGAGCAGTTCTTC. It encodes CASRKGAEQFF.

The chain joins TRBV7-9 to TRBJ1-1; 8 bases are a match to TRBD1. J was trimmed by 11 bases and V by 5 bases; bases with no gene match: 13. The length of the CDR3 is 14 residues. Germline-derived CDR1 and CDR2 are SEHNR and FQNEAQ (reference sequence). This chain's CDR3 is CASSRGQALASAFF. The CDR3 coding sequence is TGTGCCAGCAGCCGGGGACAGGCCCTCGCGTCGGCTTTCTTT.

This clonotype was recorded many times. This chain joins TRBV4-1 and TRBJ2-1; D is uncertain. Trimming shortened V by 5 bases and J by 5 bases, and 10 bases separated the two germline ends. This CDR3 region has 13 residues. Germline CDR1 is MGHRA and CDR2 is YSYEKL. CDR3 nucleotides: TGCGCCAGCAGCTATCTGGGGAACAATGAGCAGTTCTTC. As protein: CASSYLGNNEQFF.

The chain has TRBV4-3 and TRBJ2-5; 8 nucleotides align to TRBD2. The CDR3 length is 17 residues. Germline V lookup: CDR1 LGHNA, CDR2 YSLEER. The ends lost 1 base at V and 3 bases at J; junction bases unmatched: 10. Here the CDR3 DNA reads TGCGCCAGCAGCCAAGGCATAGCGGGCGGGGGGAAAGAGACCCAGTACTTC. This gives the protein CASSQGIAGGGKETQYF.

There are many counts of this clonotype. The CDR3: CASSPTSGGPGEQFF. The CDR3 nucleotides read TGTGCCAGCAGCCCGACTAGCGGGGGGCCGGGTGAGCAGTTCTTC. J is TRBJ2-1 and V is TRBV7-2; 13 nucleotides agree with TRBD2. Germline CDR1 reads SGHTA; CDR2 reads FQGNSA. V was clipped by 5 bases and J by 9 bases; unmatched bases: 7. The CDR3 totals 15 residues.

This clonotype was picked up a small number of times. Here the CDR3 reads CASSLVTQNYGYTF. In DNA form, the CDR3 reads TGCGCCAGCAGCTTGGTAACCCAGAACTATGGCTACACCTTC. V usage is TRBV5-1 and J usage is TRBJ1-2; unclear D gene. With 0 bases removed from V and 2 bases from J, the gap between germline ends came to 8 bases. Germline CDR1 SGHRS, CDR2 YFSETQ. This CDR3 region has 14 residues.

This clonotype has only a few counts. The rearrangement uses TRBV12-3 or TRBV12-4 and TRBJ2-2, with TRBD2 matching 10 bases. The CDR3 has 16 amino acids. The V segment lost 6 bases and the J segment 4 bases; nucleotides outside the gene matches: 8. The CDR3 DNA follows: TGTGCCAGCAGCGATCGCAGCGGGGGGGTCACCGGGGAGCTGTTTTTT. Encoded protein: CASSDRSGGVTGELFF.

This clonotype was found a few times. The chain employs TRBV12-3 or TRBV12-4 and TRBJ1-4, with a possible D match to TRBD1 (5 bases). The CDR3 runs to 18 residues. V was trimmed by 6 bases and J by 11 bases, leaving 31 bases between them. The CDR3 reads CASSHLGRVGGVARKLFF. The CDR3 nucleotides are TGTGCCAGCAGCCACCTTGGGAGGGTCGGGGGGGTAGCACGGAAACTGTTTTTT.